The 21 T cell receptor beta chains listed next were all sequenced from one sample in a study of Tregs in tolerant kidney transplant recipients. Profiling relied on immunoSEQ multiplex PCR, and the TCRdb table lists in-frame clones only, not all of them. The data contain 65,000 or so clones, 80% to 90% of them singletons. Mixed chimerism was transient after nonmyeloablative marrow transplants from related graft donors. The material was CD4+ T cells from blood (PBMCs), obtained 6 months after the transplant. The receptor set was obtained from a human patient who received a combined kidney and bone marrow transplant. Some T cells may possibly be graft donor cells.

V is TRBV2 and J is TRBJ2-5; 7 bases match TRBD2. The CDR3 runs to 15 residues. CDR1 is SNHLY, CDR2 FYNNEI, per germline. The J segment lost 4 bases and the V segment lost 5 bases, leaving 10 bases of the junction unmatched. CDR3 sequence: CASSSLAILGETQYF. CDR3 sequence (DNA): TGTGCCAGCAGTTCACTAGCGATTTTGGGAGAGACCCAGTACTTC.

This chain uses TRBV7-3 with TRBJ2-2; 8 bases line up with TRBD1. The CDR3 is 14 amino acids. J lost 5 bases, V lost 7 bases, and 6 bases had no gene match. Germline V gives CDR1 SGHTA, CDR2 FQGTGA. This CDR3 reads CASTRTGNTGELFF. The CDR3 bases are TGTGCCAGCACCCGGACAGGGAATACCGGGGAGCTGTTTTTT.

The chain employs TRBV11-3 and TRBJ2-5; TRBD1 is a possible D gene (5 bases). Trimming stripped 1 base from V and 4 bases from J, with 16 bases between. The CDR3 extends over 16 amino acids. CDR1 is SGHNT and CDR2 is YENEEA in the germline V gene. The CDR3 DNA reads as TGTGCCAGCAGCTTAGTGTACGGACAAATCTCAGAGACCCAGTACTTC. This translates into CASSLVYGQISETQYF.

The chain has TRBV28 and TRBJ1-4; possibly TRBD1 for D (5 bases). CDR3 length: 14 amino acids. Germline V gives CDR1 MDHEN, CDR2 SYDVKM. The V and J ends lost 2 bases and 4 bases respectively, with 8 bases between them. For the CDR3, the DNA is TGTGCCAGCAGTTTAATCCAGGGTAATGAAAAACTGTTTTTT. Encoded protein: CASSLIQGNEKLFF.

The chain has TRBV15 and TRBJ1-2; unclear D gene. The CDR3 totals 16 residues. CDR1 and CDR2 (germline): LNHNV, YYDKDF (reference sequence). V was clipped by 1 base and J by 5 bases, with 17 bases between them. CDR3 in amino acids: CATSRVRGRSGYGYTF. DNA for the CDR3: TGTGCCACCAGCAGAGTTAGAGGCCGATCCGGGTATGGCTACACCTTC.

The J gene is TRBJ2-2, the V gene TRBV18; possible D gene TRBD2, 5 bases. The germline V and J ends were trimmed by 0 bases and 2 bases, with 10 bases remaining between them. The germline V gene encodes CDR1 KGHSH and CDR2 LQKENI. CDR3 length equals 16 residues. CDR3 DNA sequence: TGTGCCAGCTCACCACCAGGAGGTATTAACACCGGGGAGCTGTTTTTT. Protein sequence: CASSPPGGINTGELFF.

The CDR3 DNA reads as TGCGCCAGCACCCCTGCAGGGCATAGCAATCAGCCCCAGCATTTT. As protein: CASTPAGHSNQPQHF. The chain couples TRBV5-1 to TRBJ1-5; D might be TRBD1 (5 bases). This CDR3 has 15 amino acids. V was trimmed by 6 bases and J by 0 bases, leaving 13 bases between them. CDR1 and CDR2 from the germline V gene are SGHRS and YFSETQ.

The chain links TRBV6-5 to TRBJ2-2; the D gene is possibly TRBD1 (6 bases). Germline CDR1 and CDR2: MNHEY and SVGAGI. Trimming removed 2 bases at V and 7 bases at J, with 14 bases between. The CDR3 sequence is 15 residues long. The CDR3 loop is CASSYRIQGNGELFF. The CDR3 DNA is TGTGCCAGCAGTTACCGGATACAGGGTAACGGGGAGCTGTTTTTT.

The chain is built from TRBV10-3 and TRBJ2-1, with 10 positions matching TRBD2. Trimming took 2 bases from V and 7 from J; bases not matched to a gene: 8. CDR3 size: 16 residues. Germline loops: CDR1 ENHRY, CDR2 SYGVKD. The chain's CDR3 is CAISERSGGVGNEQFF. The DNA of the CDR3 is TGTGCCATCAGTGAGCGAAGCGGGGGGGTGGGGAATGAGCAGTTCTTC.

This clone was recorded once. The rearrangement joins TRBV21-1 to TRBJ2-5; TRBD2 is the table's D call and was not checked against the DNA. TRBV21-1 is a known pseudogene. The CDR3 sequence is 20 residues long. The chain's CDR3 is CASSKCPLLAGVIFQETQYF. The CDR3 DNA sequence: TGTGCCAGCAGCAAATGCCCGCTACTAGCGGGAGTTATCTTCCAAGAGACCCAGTACTTC.

This clone has only one observation. The V and J genes are TRBV19 and TRBJ1-2, with TRBD1 as a possible D gene (5 bases). Germline V CDR1 and CDR2: LNHDA, SQIVND (reference sequence). Deletions cut 0 bases from V and 3 bases from J, with 14 bases between. The CDR3 has 16 amino acids. DNA of the CDR3: TGTGCCAGTAGTATAGATCGGGGGGGTAGGCACTATGGCTACACCTTC. Translation: CASSIDRGGRHYGYTF.

This clone has a handful of counts. The chain recombines TRBV6-1 with TRBJ1-4, with TRBD1 matching over 7 bases. Looked up from germline, CDR1 is MNHNS and CDR2 is SASEGT. Trimming at V came to 6 bases and at J to 3 bases, leaving 10 bases not matched to a gene. CDR3 length equals 16 residues. This CDR3 is CASSERGTVPNEKLFF. CDR3 DNA sequence: TGTGCCAGCAGCGAAAGAGGGACAGTACCTAATGAAAAACTGTTTTTT.

The chain employs TRBV28 and TRBJ2-7; maybe TRBD2 (6 bases). The V and J ends lost 5 bases and 3 bases respectively, with 14 bases between them. The CDR3 consists of 14 residues. Germline V gene lookup returns CDR1 MDHEN and CDR2 SYDVKM. CDR3 sequence: CASSRPGVGYEQYF. CDR3 coding DNA: TGTGCCAGCAGTCGACCGGGGGTGGGCTACGAGCAGTACTTC.

The chain employs TRBV4-3 and TRBJ2-1, with D perhaps TRBD2 (5 bases). V was pared by 0 bases and J by 4 bases, with 10 bases between. CDR1 LGHNA and CDR2 YSLEER come from the germline V gene. The CDR3 is made up of 15 amino acids. In DNA, the CDR3 is TGCGCCAGCAGCCAAGACAGGACTGTTTACAATGAGCAGTTCTTC. It specifies CASSQDRTVYNEQFF.

The chain employs TRBV19 and TRBJ2-1; 9 bases match TRBD2. CDR3 length: 15 amino acids. The germline gives CDR1 LNHDA, CDR2 SQIVND (reference sequence). Unmatched junction bases numbered 6, after V lost 0 bases and J lost 9 bases. CDR3 bases: TGTGCCAGTAGTATAGATCAAGCGGGGGGTCCTGAGCAGTTCTTC. Its protein product is CASSIDQAGGPEQFF. The full variable domain, its missing parts supplied by reference TRBV19 and TRBJ2-1, is DGGITQSPKYLFRKEGQNVTLSCEQNLNHDAMYWYRQDPGQGLRLIYYSQIVNDFQKGDIAEGYSVSREKKESFPLTVTSAQKNPTAFYLCASSIDQAGGPEQFFGPGTRLTVL.

The CDR3 DNA reads as TGTGCCAGCAACCTGCGGGTATACTACGAGCAGTACTTC. Its translation is CASNLRVYYEQYF. This chain uses TRBV28 with TRBJ2-7; possible D gene TRBD2, 5 bases. The CDR3 sequence is 13 residues long. Per germline, CDR1 MDHEN and CDR2 SYDVKM. Trimming stripped 7 bases from V and 3 bases from J, with 13 bases between.

The rearrangement joins TRBV28 to TRBJ2-2; D perhaps matches TRBD2 (6 bases). Germline V gene data show CDR1 as MDHEN and CDR2 as SYDVKM. V dropped 5 bases and J dropped 1 base, with 20 bases sitting between them. The CDR3 extends over 18 amino acids. In DNA, the CDR3 is TGTGCCAGCAGTGCCTCCTACGGGAGACAGAAGAACACCGGGGAGCTGTTTTTT. This sequence encodes CASSASYGRQKNTGELFF.

V is TRBV25-1 and J is TRBJ1-2; 8 bases agree with TRBD1. There are 14 residues in the CDR3. Losses at the gene ends were 4 bases for V and 1 base for J; bases not matched to a gene: 2. The germline V gene encodes CDR1 MGHDK and CDR2 SYGVNS. DNA of the CDR3: TGTGCCAGCAGTGGGACAGGGCTTAACTATGGCTACACCTTC. Its protein product is CASSGTGLNYGYTF.

V gene TRBV4-3 combines with J gene TRBJ2-5; 8 bases match TRBD1. The trim removed 2 bases at V and 5 bases at J, leaving 10 bases unmatched. CDR3 length: 16 residues. Germline V gene data show CDR1 as LGHNA and CDR2 as YSLEER. The CDR3 protein is CASSQRQGLEGETQYF. CDR3 sequence (DNA): TGCGCCAGCAGCCAACGACAGGGGCTTGAAGGGGAGACCCAGTACTTC.

The chain links TRBV18 to TRBJ2-4, with a tentative D call TRBD1 (5 bases). The ends were cut back, 6 bases at V and 1 base at J, with 16 bases in the middle. The CDR3 runs 16 residues. Per the germline V gene, CDR1 is KGHSH and CDR2 is LQKENI. CDR3 nucleotide sequence: TGTGCCAGCTCCCTTACAGGCGCCGATGCCAAAAACATTCAGTACTTC. It encodes CASSLTGADAKNIQYF.

The chain has TRBV29-1 and TRBJ1-3, with 9 bases that match TRBD1. With V trimmed by 5 bases and J by 2 bases, 1 base remained unmatched. Per germline, CDR1 SQVTM and CDR2 ANQGSEA. The CDR3 sequence is 13 residues long. CDR3 DNA sequence: TGCAGCGTTTGGACAGGGGCTGGAAACACCATATATTTT. It is translated as CSVWTGAGNTIYF.